Below, one T cell receptor beta chain is given with its context. This entry is derived from a study of T cell responses to AZD1222 COVID-19 vaccine. The CDR3 has 19 residues. Germline V gene lookup returns CDR1 SNHLY and CDR2 FYNNEI. Unmatched junction bases numbered 16, after V lost 3 bases and J lost 8 bases. TCRdb's copy holds only in-frame clones and misses some; the assay was immunoSEQ multiplex PCR. The repertoire holds around 67,000 clones, with roughly 84% as singletons. The chain is built from TRBV2 and TRBJ2-1; 13 bases agree with TRBD2. The material sequenced was peripheral blood, taken on day 0 of AZD1222 vaccination. This clonotype was sampled from an adult in good health. This CDR3 reads CASSEGGGGLAGRLDEQFF. CDR3 in DNA: TGTGCCAGCAGTGAGGGTGGCGGGGGACTAGCGGGAAGGTTGGATGAGCAGTTCTTC.